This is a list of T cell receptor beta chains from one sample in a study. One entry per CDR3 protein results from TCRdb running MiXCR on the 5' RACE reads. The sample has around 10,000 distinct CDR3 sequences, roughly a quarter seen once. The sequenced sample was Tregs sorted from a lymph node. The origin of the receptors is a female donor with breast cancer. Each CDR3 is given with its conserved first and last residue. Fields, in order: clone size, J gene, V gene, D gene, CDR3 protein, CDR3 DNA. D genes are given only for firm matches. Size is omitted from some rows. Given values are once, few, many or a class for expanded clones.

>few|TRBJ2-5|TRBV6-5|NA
CASSSDHQSLTQYF
TGTGCCAGCAGTTCCGACCACCAAAGTCTGACCCAGTACTTC
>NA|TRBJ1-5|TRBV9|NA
CASSVETNSNQPQHF
TGTGCCAGCAGCGTAGAGACAAATAGCAATCAGCCCCAGCATTTT
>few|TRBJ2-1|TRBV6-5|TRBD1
CASSADRAYNEQFF
TGTGCCAGCAGTGCGGACAGGGCCTACAATGAGCAGTTCTTC
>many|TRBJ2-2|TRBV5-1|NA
CASSLTRGLSGELFF
TGCGCCAGCAGCTTGACGAGGGGACTTTCCGGGGAGCTGTTTTTT
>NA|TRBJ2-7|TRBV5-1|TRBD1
CASSGGQGVNEQYF
TGCGCCAGCAGCGGGGGACAGGGCGTCAACGAGCAGTACTTC